A single sample is the source of the 31 T cell receptor beta chains below, sequenced in a study of cytomegalovirus exposure and HLA in healthy donors. 60 Vbeta and 13 Jbeta primers were used in PCR. TCRdb's copy holds only in-frame clones and misses some; the assay was immunoSEQ multiplex PCR. The sample shows around 180,000 clones, roughly 87% of them seen only once. The sample was PBMCs. The receptor source for this set is a girl under three years old in good health and CMV-seronegative.

This clone came up once. The V call is TRBV4-3, the J call TRBJ2-2, with 10 bases aligning to TRBD2. The CDR3 length is 17 residues. V shed 1 base, J shed 3 bases, and the junction held 5 bases outside the gene matches. CDR1 is LGHNA and CDR2 is YSLEER in the germline V gene. The CDR3 region is CASSQGVAGGDTGELFF. CDR3 sequence (DNA): TGCGCCAGCAGCCAAGGGGTAGCGGGAGGAGACACCGGGGAGCTGTTTTTT.

This chain joins TRBV7-9 and TRBJ2-6; 7 nucleotides align to TRBD2. Germline assignment: CDR1 SEHNR and CDR2 FQNEAQ (reference sequence). V lost 5 bases and J lost 2; bases outside the gene matches: 9. This CDR3 is built from 17 residues. The CDR3 protein is CASSTHAGVAGANVLTF. As DNA, the CDR3 is TGTGCCAGCAGCACCCATGCGGGGGTGGCTGGGGCCAACGTCCTGACTTTC.

The chain employs TRBV5-4 and TRBJ2-3, with TRBD2 as a possible D gene (7 bases). The CDR3 extends over 15 amino acids. V was trimmed by 0 bases and J by 4 bases, leaving 12 bases between them. Germline CDR1 and CDR2: SGHNT and YYREEE (reference sequence). The CDR3 coding sequence is TGTGCCAGCAGCTTGGTTTGGGGGGGCGCAGATACGCAGTATTTT. This codes for CASSLVWGGADTQYF.

The chain combines TRBV7-2 with TRBJ2-5; D is possibly TRBD2 (7 bases). Trimming pared 0 bases from V and 7 bases from J, leaving 18 bases between. This CDR3 is built from 16 residues. Germline-derived CDR1 and CDR2 are SGHTA and FQGNSA. The CDR3 loop reads CASSLALTGSGGTQYF. In DNA, the CDR3 is TGTGCCAGCAGCTTAGCCCTAACAGGGTCGGGGGGGACCCAGTACTTC.

This rearrangement joins TRBV4-1 to TRBJ2-5, with 7 bases identical to TRBD2. The J call may be incorrect, as the DNA end agrees better with TRBJ2-7. Germline V gene lookup returns CDR1 MGHRA and CDR2 YSYEKL. The CDR3 extends over 17 amino acids. The CDR3 is CASSQGGVIAGGYEQYF. The CDR3 DNA reads as TGCGCCAGCAGCCAAGGAGGGGTCATAGCGGGTGGCTACGAGCAGTACTTC.

The chain joins TRBV6-6 to TRBJ1-5; 7 bases agree with TRBD1. V was pared by 5 bases and J by 6 bases, with 10 bases of the junction left unmatched. Germline assignment: CDR1 MNHNY and CDR2 SVGAGI (reference sequence). The CDR3 consists of 15 residues. The CDR3 coding sequence is TGTGCCAGCAGTAGGGACAGTTGGGGGGCTCAGCCCCAGCATTTT. As protein: CASSRDSWGAQPQHF.

V usage is TRBV30 and J usage is TRBJ2-5, with 12 bases matching TRBD2. With 0 bases clipped from V and 9 bases from J, the junction kept 5 bases outside the gene matches. In germline, CDR1 is GTSNPN, CDR2 SVGIG (reference sequence). The CDR3 is 14 residues long. CDR3 sequence (DNA): TGTGCCTGGAGTGTACGTCTAGCGGGGGGGGCCCAGTACTTC. Protein sequence: CAWSVRLAGGAQYF. Based on the CDR3 plus reference TRBV30 and TRBJ2-5, the full variable domain is SQTIHQWPATLVQPVGSPLSLECTVEGTSNPNLYWYRQAAGRGLQLLFYSVGIGQISSEVPQNLSASRPQDRQFILSSKKLLLSDSGFYLCAWSVRLAGGAQYFGPGTRLLVL.

The rearrangement joins TRBV19 to TRBJ2-5; D may be TRBD2 (6 bases). V was trimmed by 3 bases and J by 7 bases, leaving 9 bases between them. This CDR3 is 12 amino acids long. Germline CDR1 and CDR2: LNHDA and SQIVND (reference sequence). The CDR3 DNA sequence: TGTGCCAGTAGTATTCAGGGAGGGACCCAGTACTTC. Its translation: CASSIQGGTQYF.

The chain recombines TRBV7-3 with TRBJ2-1, with 9 bases that match TRBD2. The CDR3 is 15 amino acids. Germline CDR1 and CDR2: SGHTA and FQGTGA. V dropped 2 bases and J dropped 5; count of bases not matched to a gene: 4. CDR3 in amino acids: CASSLLLAGNNEQFF. DNA for the CDR3: TGTGCCAGCAGCTTACTTCTAGCGGGAAACAATGAGCAGTTCTTC.

The rearrangement links TRBV30 to TRBJ1-1, with D possibly TRBD1 on 6 matching bases. Germline CDR1 is GTSNPN and CDR2 is SVGIG (reference sequence). The CDR3 totals 15 residues. Deletions cut 2 bases from V and 4 bases from J, with 17 bases between. CDR3 bases: TGTGCCTGGAGTACCCCGACAGGCTCCCTCACTGAAGCTTTCTTT. Its protein is CAWSTPTGSLTEAFF.

The chain links TRBV12-5 to TRBJ2-1, with TRBD1 as a possible D gene (6 bases). This CDR3 has 16 amino acids. The germline CDR1 and CDR2 sequences are LGHNT and FRNRAP. Trimming removed 1 base at V and 8 bases at J, with 18 bases between. The CDR3 sequence is CASGLAQSARGHEQFF. In DNA, the CDR3 is TGTGCTAGTGGTTTGGCCCAATCCGCCAGGGGCCATGAGCAGTTCTTC.

Comment on this clone: The same CDR3 can be traced to other DNA sequences in this sample. The chain joins TRBV5-1 to TRBJ2-1; TRBD1 matches 10 bases. This CDR3 region has 13 residues. With V trimmed by 3 bases and J by 7 bases, 1 base remained unmatched. Germline V CDR1 and CDR2: SGHRS, YFSETQ. In nucleotides, the CDR3 is TGCGCCAGCAGCTGGACAGGGGGAAATGAGCAGTTCTTC. Protein product: CASSWTGGNEQFF.

This clone was seen only once. This sequence joins TRBV7-3 and TRBJ2-1; 7 bases map to TRBD2. The CDR3 has 13 amino acids. Trimming took 5 bases from V and 10 from J; bases not matched to a gene: 8. Per germline, CDR1 SGHTA and CDR2 FQGTGA. CDR3 coding DNA: TGTGCCAGCAGCCCCGGGGTGGGAGGGGAGCAGTTCTTC. Translating gives CASSPGVGGEQFF.

V gene TRBV5-1 combines with J gene TRBJ1-1; tentative D call: TRBD1 (5 bases). Trimming pared 0 bases from V and 3 bases from J, leaving 9 bases between. The germline V gene has CDR1 SGHRS and CDR2 YFSETQ. The CDR3 spans 14 residues. CDR3 nucleotide sequence: TGCGCCAGCAGCTTGGTGGGGGGGGACACTGAAGCTTTCTTT. Translating gives CASSLVGGDTEAFF. Using reference TRBV5-1 and TRBJ1-1 for the parts outside the CDR3, the full variable domain is KAGVTQTPRYLIKTRGQQVTLSCSPISGHRSVSWYQQTPGQGLQFLFEYFSETQRNKGNFPGRFSGRQFSNSRSEMNVSTLELGDSALYLCASSLVGGDTEAFFGQGTRLTVV.

This chain links TRBV5-1 with TRBJ1-4; perhaps TRBD1 as D (5 bases). Germline lookup yields CDR1 SGHRS and CDR2 YFSETQ. The V and J ends lost 0 bases and 4 bases respectively, with 10 bases between them. CDR3 length equals 15 residues. CDR3 nucleotide sequence: TGCGCCAGCAGCTTGGTGGGGGGGAATAATGAAAAACTGTTTTTT. Translated: CASSLVGGNNEKLFF.

J is TRBJ2-2 and V is TRBV4-2; weak D call: TRBD1 (5 bases). The germline V and J ends were trimmed by 0 bases and 6 bases, with 8 bases remaining between them. The V gene's germline CDR1 is LGHNA and CDR2 YNFKEQ. This CDR3 contains 14 residues. CDR3 DNA sequence: TGTGCCAGCAGCCAAGACCTGGGGCCCGGGGAGCTGTTTTTT. It encodes CASSQDLGPGELFF.

The rearrangement joins TRBV5-1 to TRBJ2-1; TRBD2 matches 15 bases. Trimming removed 4 bases from V and 8 bases from J; junction bases left unmatched: 13. Germline V gene sequence: CDR1 SGHRS, CDR2 YFSETQ. The CDR3 runs to 18 residues. The CDR3 DNA reads as TGCGCCAGCAGCCTCTCCCGGACTAGCGGGAGGGCCTTTTATGAGCAGTTCTTC. This codes for CASSLSRTSGRAFYEQFF.

CDR3 sequence reads: CASSPGHIGTGGSPLHF. The CDR3 coding sequence is TGTGCCAGCAGCCCCGGTCATATTGGGACAGGGGGTTCACCCCTCCACTTT. V gene TRBV7-8 combines with J gene TRBJ1-6; TRBD1 matches at 11 bases. CDR3 size: 17 residues. The V gene end was trimmed by 5 bases and the J gene end by 9 bases; junction bases not matched to a gene: 12. CDR1 and CDR2 (germline): SGHVS, FQNEAQ.

The V gene is TRBV6-5, the J gene TRBJ2-1; 10 bases are shared with TRBD2. From germline, CDR1 is MNHEY and CDR2 SVGAGI. Unmatched junction bases numbered 6, after V lost 0 bases and J lost 10 bases. This CDR3 is built from 15 residues. DNA of the CDR3: TGTGCCAGCAGTTACTCTTCTATAGCGGGGGGCGAGCAGTTCTTC. It codes for CASSYSSIAGGEQFF.

The chain links TRBV5-1 to TRBJ2-5; TRBD2 matches at 10 bases. This CDR3 spans 13 amino acids. V dropped 4 bases and J dropped 3; count of bases not matched to a gene: 0. Germline values: CDR1 SGHRS, CDR2 YFSETQ. The CDR3 region is CASSGLAEETQYF. The CDR3, as DNA: TGCGCCAGCAGCGGACTAGCGGAAGAGACCCAGTACTTC.

The chain is built from TRBV7-3 and TRBJ2-7, with 8 positions matching TRBD2. This CDR3 is built from 19 residues. Germline V CDR1 and CDR2: SGHTA, FQGTGA. Trimming at V came to 5 bases and at J to 0 bases, leaving 18 bases not matched to a gene. CDR3 sequence reads: CASSPYLSSGGPSSYEQYF. The CDR3 bases are TGTGCCAGCAGCCCCTATCTTTCGAGCGGGGGACCAAGCTCCTACGAGCAGTACTTC.

The genes are TRBV7-6 and TRBJ2-7; TRBD2 aligns across 7 bases. The V and J ends lost 2 bases and 3 bases, in that order; junction bases with no gene match: 4. The CDR3 covers 14 residues. From germline, CDR1 is SGHVS and CDR2 FNYEAQ. CDR3 region: CASSLKGGGYEQYF. The CDR3, as DNA: TGTGCCAGCAGCTTAAAGGGCGGGGGCTACGAGCAGTACTTC.

The chain joins TRBV13 to TRBJ2-5; weak D call: TRBD2 (6 bases). Deletions cut 2 bases from V and 2 bases from J, with 12 bases between. Germline V lookup: CDR1 PRHDT, CDR2 FYEKMQ (reference sequence). The CDR3 sequence is 15 residues long. The CDR3 is CASSLHGGLQETQYF. The CDR3 DNA sequence: TGTGCCAGCAGCTTACACGGGGGATTACAAGAGACCCAGTACTTC.

The chain employs TRBV2 and TRBJ2-7, with 12 bases lining up with TRBD2. V gave up 4 bases and J gave up 2 bases; unmatched junction bases: 3. The CDR3 covers 15 residues. Per germline, CDR1 SNHLY and CDR2 FYNNEI. In nucleotides, the CDR3 is TGTGCCAGCAGTGTGCTAGCGGGGGGGCCCTACGAGCAGTACTTC. Residues: CASSVLAGGPYEQYF. Supplemented by reference TRBV2 and TRBJ2-7, the full variable domain reads EPEVTQTPSHQVTQMGQEVILRCVPISNHLYFYWYRQILGQKVEFLVSFYNNEISEKSEIFDDQFSVERPDGSNFTLKIRSTKLEDSAMYFCASSVLAGGPYEQYFGPGTRLTVT.

The gene calls are TRBV27 and TRBJ1-2; possible D gene TRBD1, 5 bases. V shed 5 bases and J shed 1 base, with 11 bases lying between them. CDR3 size: 14 residues. CDR1 is MNHEY and CDR2 is SMNVEV in the germline V gene (reference sequence). Written as DNA, the CDR3 is TGTGCCAGCAGTGCCCAGGGTGGTAACTATGGCTACACCTTC. Translated: CASSAQGGNYGYTF.

The gene calls are TRBV5-5 and TRBJ1-5; D is possibly TRBD1 (5 bases). Germline V gives CDR1 SGHKS, CDR2 YYEKEE (reference sequence). The germline V and J ends were trimmed by 1 base and 7 bases, with 9 bases remaining between them. The CDR3 contains 13 residues. CDR3 loop: CASSLKDSQPQHF. In nucleotides, the CDR3 is TGTGCCAGCAGCTTGAAAGACAGCCAGCCCCAGCATTTT.

This clone appeared once. V gene TRBV21-1 combines with J gene TRBJ1-3; the table assigns TRBD1, which was not confirmed against the DNA. TRBV21-1 is noted as a pseudogene. The CDR3 runs 17 residues. This chain's CDR3 is CASSPLRTDSSGNTIYF. The CDR3 DNA sequence: TGTGCCAGCAGCCCACTTCGGACAGACTCTTCTGGAAACACCATATATTTT.

The chain is built from TRBV15 and TRBJ2-5; D is perhaps TRBD2 (6 bases). Germline values: CDR1 LNHNV, CDR2 YYDKDF (reference sequence). V was clipped by 0 bases and J by 7 bases, with 15 bases between them. The CDR3 is 15 amino acids. The CDR3 protein is CATSRDLEGPRTQYF. The CDR3, as DNA: TGTGCCACCAGCAGAGATTTGGAGGGTCCGAGGACCCAGTACTTC.

The V gene is TRBV12-2, the J gene TRBJ2-7; TRBD1, as called in the table, went unchecked against the DNA. TRBV12-2 is tagged as a pseudogene. This CDR3 is built from 16 residues. As DNA, the CDR3 is TGTGCAAGTCGCATACCCCGGGACAGAAATAACTACGAGCAGTACTTC. It is translated as CASRIPRDRNNYEQYF.

The chain uses TRBV7-9 and TRBJ2-2; D unresolved. Between the trimmed V and J ends, which lost 5 bases and 5 bases, there was a span of 12 bases. Looked up from germline, CDR1 is SEHNR and CDR2 is FQNEAQ (reference sequence). The CDR3 contains 14 residues. CDR3 residues: CASSVPILTGELFF. The DNA of the CDR3 is TGTGCCAGCAGCGTCCCTATATTGACCGGGGAGCTGTTTTTT.

The V gene is TRBV27, the J gene TRBJ2-7; 7 bases are shared with TRBD1. The J segment lost 0 bases and the V segment lost 3 bases, leaving 5 bases of the junction unmatched. This CDR3 has 15 amino acids. CDR1 and CDR2 from the germline V gene are MNHEY and SMNVEV (reference sequence). DNA for the CDR3: TGTGCCAGCAGTTTTCGCCGGGACAGCTCCTACGAGCAGTACTTC. Protein: CASSFRRDSSYEQYF.